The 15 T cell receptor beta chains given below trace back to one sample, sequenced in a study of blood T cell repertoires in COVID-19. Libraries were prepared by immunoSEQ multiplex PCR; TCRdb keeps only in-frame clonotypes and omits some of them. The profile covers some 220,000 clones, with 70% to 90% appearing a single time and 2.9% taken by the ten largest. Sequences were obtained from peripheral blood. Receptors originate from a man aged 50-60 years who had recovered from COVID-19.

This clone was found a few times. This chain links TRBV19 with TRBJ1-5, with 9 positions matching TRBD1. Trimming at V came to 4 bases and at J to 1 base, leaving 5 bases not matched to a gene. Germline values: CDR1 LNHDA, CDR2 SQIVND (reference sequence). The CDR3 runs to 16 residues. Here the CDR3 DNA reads TGTGCCAGTAGTACTCCCGGACAGGGGAGCAATCAGCCCCAGCATTTT. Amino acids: CASSTPGQGSNQPQHF.

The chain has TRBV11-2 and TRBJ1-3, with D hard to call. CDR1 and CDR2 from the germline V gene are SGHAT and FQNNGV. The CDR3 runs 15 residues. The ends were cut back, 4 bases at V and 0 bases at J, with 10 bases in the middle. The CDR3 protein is CASSSRLISGNTIYF. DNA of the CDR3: TGTGCCAGCAGCTCCCGACTGATCTCTGGAAACACCATATATTTT.

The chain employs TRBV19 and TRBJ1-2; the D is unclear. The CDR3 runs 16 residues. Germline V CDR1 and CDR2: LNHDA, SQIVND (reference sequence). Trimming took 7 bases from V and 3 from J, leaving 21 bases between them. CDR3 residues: CASTNPGSGTHYGYTF. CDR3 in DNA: TGTGCCAGTACGAACCCGGGGTCGGGAACCCACTATGGCTACACCTTC.

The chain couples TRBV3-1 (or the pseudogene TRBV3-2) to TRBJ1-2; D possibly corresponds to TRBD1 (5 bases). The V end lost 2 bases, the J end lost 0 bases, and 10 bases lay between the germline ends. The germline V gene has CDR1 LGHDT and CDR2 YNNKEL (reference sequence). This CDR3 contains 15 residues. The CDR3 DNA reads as TGTGCCAGCAGCCAAAGGGGATTCTCTAACTATGGCTACACCTTC. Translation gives CASSQRGFSNYGYTF.

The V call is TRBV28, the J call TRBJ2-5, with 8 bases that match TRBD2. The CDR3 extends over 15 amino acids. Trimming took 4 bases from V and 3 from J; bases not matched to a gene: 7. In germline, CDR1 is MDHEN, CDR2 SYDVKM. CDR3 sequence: CASSSGGGSEETQYF. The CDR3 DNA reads TGTGCCAGCAGTTCCGGGGGGGGGAGCGAAGAGACCCAGTACTTC.

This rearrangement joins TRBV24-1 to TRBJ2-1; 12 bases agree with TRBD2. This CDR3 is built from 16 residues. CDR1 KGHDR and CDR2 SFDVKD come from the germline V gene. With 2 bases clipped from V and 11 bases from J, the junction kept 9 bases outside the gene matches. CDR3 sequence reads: CATSDSRLAGGQKQFF. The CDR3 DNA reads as TGTGCCACCAGTGATTCCCGGCTAGCGGGAGGGCAAAAGCAGTTCTTC.

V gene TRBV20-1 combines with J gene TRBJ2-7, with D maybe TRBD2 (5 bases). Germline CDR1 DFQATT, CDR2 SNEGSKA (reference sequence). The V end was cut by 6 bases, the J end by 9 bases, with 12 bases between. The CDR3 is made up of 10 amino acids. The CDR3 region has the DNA TGCAGTGCAGGCTTCGGGGTGCAGTACTTC. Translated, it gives CSAGFGVQYF.

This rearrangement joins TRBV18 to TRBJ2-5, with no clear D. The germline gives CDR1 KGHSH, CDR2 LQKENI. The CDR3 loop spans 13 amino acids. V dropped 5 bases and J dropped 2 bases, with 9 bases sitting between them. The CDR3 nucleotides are TGTGCCAGCTCATCCACACCACAAGAGACCCAGTACTTC. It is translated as CASSSTPQETQYF.

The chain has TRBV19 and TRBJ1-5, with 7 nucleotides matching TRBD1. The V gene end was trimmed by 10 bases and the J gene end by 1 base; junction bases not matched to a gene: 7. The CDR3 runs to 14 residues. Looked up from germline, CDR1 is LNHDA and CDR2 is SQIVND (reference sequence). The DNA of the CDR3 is TGTGCCATCGAGGGACAGTTCAGCAATCAGCCCCAGCATTTT. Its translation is CAIEGQFSNQPQHF.

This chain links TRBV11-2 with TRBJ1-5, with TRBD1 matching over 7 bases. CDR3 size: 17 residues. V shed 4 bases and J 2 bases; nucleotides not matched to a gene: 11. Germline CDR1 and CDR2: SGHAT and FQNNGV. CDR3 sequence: CASSSRTGQGGNQPQHF. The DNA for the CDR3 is TGTGCCAGCAGCTCGCGGACAGGTCAGGGGGGCAATCAGCCCCAGCATTTT.

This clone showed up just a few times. CDR3 amino acids: CASSPSGTGGVNQPQHF. The CDR3 coding sequence is TGTGCCAGCAGTCCCTCCGGGACAGGGGGTGTCAATCAGCCCCAGCATTTT. V is TRBV28 and J is TRBJ1-5, with 11 bases fitting TRBD1. The CDR3 is 17 amino acids. The trim removed 5 bases at V and 3 bases at J, leaving 9 bases unmatched. Germline V gene sequence: CDR1 MDHEN, CDR2 SYDVKM.

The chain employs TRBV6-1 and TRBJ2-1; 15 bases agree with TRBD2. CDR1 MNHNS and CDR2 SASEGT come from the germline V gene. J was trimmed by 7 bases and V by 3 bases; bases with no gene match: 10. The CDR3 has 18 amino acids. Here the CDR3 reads CASSDYGLAGGLRNEQFF. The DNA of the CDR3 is TGTGCCAGCAGTGATTACGGACTAGCGGGAGGGTTAAGGAATGAGCAGTTCTTC.

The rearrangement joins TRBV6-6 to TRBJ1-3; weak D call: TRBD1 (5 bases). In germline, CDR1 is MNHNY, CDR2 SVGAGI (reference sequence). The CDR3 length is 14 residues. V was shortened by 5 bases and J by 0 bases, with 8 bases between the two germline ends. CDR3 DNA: TGTGCCAGCAGTACAGGAGTCTCTGGAAACACCATATATTTT. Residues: CASSTGVSGNTIYF.

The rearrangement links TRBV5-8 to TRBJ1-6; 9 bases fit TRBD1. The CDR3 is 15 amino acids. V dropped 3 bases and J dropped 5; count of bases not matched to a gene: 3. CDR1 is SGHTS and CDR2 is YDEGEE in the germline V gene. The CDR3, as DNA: TGTGCCAGCAGCTGGGACAGGGCAGATAATTCACCCCTCCACTTT. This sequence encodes CASSWDRADNSPLHF.

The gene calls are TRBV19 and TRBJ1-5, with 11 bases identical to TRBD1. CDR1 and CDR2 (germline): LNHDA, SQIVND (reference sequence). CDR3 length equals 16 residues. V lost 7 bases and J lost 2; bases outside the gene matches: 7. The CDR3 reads CASIGQGARGNQPQHF. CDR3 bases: TGTGCCAGTATAGGACAGGGGGCGCGTGGCAATCAGCCCCAGCATTTT.